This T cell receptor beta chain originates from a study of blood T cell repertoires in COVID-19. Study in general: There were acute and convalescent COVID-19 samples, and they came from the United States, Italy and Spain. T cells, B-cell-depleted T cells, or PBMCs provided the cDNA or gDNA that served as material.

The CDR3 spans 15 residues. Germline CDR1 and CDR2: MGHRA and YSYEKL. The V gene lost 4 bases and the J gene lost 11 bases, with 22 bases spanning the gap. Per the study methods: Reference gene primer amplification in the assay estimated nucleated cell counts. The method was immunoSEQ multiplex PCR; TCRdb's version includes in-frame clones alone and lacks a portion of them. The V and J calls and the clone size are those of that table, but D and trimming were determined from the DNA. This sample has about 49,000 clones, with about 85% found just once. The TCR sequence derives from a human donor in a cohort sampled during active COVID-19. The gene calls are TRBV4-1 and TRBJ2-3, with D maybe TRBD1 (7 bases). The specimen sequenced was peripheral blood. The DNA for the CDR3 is TGCGCCAGCAGCCCCCCAGGCTCCAGGGGGGTTGAGCAGTATTTT. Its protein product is CASSPPGSRGVEQYF.